This TCR beta chain was sequenced for a study of T cells after posttransplantation cyclophosphamide. Germline CDR1 GTSNPN, CDR2 SVGIG (reference sequence). This CDR3 contains 15 residues. This clone occurred once. Its target is unknown. Methotrexate plus calcineurin inhibitor accompanied controls' myeloablative marrow transplants; sampling was 1 year later. Some clones are missing from TCRdb's copy, which holds only in-frame ones; the method was immunoSEQ multiplex PCR. Seen here are more than 20,000 clones, 70% to 90% observed once, and the top ten hold 8.2%. Overall study results and limits: Donor-recipient repertoire similarity was low at 1-2 months, rising over year one. TRB overlap between skin or GI tissue T cells and blood was limited. Recipient CMV seropositivity and CMV reactivation strongly tracked TRB clonality.

The sequencing used PBMCs, collected after an allogeneic stem cell transplant with a calcineurin inhibitor and methotrexate. The chain employs TRBV30 and TRBJ2-5, with D tentatively TRBD2 (6 bases). The end of the DNA aligns better with TRBJ2-7, so the J call may be wrong. This clonotype was obtained from a female patient aged 50-65 years who received an allogeneic stem cell transplant from an unrelated donor, was CMV-positive, and had chronic GVHD only. Some T cells may have come from the graft donor. The CDR3 is CAWAGRGSGAYEQYF. Written as DNA, the CDR3 is TGTGCCTGGGCGGGGCGGGGAAGCGGTGCCTACGAGCAGTACTTC.